This T cell receptor (beta chain) was sequenced during a study of OX40 agonist ivuxolimab in advanced cancers. CDR1 is SGHTS and CDR2 is YDEGEE in the germline V gene. This CDR3 has 18 amino acids. V shed 4 bases and J shed 2 bases, with 25 bases lying between them. Sequenced by immunoSEQ multiplex PCR; TCRdb stores in-frame clones only, minus some. The sample holds 50,000 to 85,000 clones, 87% seen once. Sequencing was performed on CD4+ or CD8+ T cells sorted from blood, taken in a trial of the OX40 agonist ivuxolimab. V usage is TRBV5-8 and J usage is TRBJ2-7, with D perhaps TRBD2 (6 bases). The clonotype was recovered from an adult with an advanced solid tumor such as melanoma, head and neck, liver or kidney cancer. The chain's CDR3 is CASSLDSGTAGRTYEQYF. For the CDR3, the DNA is TGTGCCAGCAGCCTCGATAGCGGAACCGCGGGGAGGACCTACGAGCAGTACTTC.